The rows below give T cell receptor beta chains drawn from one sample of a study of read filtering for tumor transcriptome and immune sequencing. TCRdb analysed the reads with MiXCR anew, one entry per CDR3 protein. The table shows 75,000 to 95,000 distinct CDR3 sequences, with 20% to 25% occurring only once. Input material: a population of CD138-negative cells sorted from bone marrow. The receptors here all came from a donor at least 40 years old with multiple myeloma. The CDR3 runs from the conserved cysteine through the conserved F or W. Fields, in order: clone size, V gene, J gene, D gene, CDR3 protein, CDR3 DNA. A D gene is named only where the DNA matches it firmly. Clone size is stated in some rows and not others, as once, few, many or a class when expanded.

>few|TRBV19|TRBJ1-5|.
CASSIFLAGWNQPQHF
TGTGCCAGTAGTATATTTCTGGCCGGATGGAATCAGCCCCAGCATTTT
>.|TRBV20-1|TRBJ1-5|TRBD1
CSASGQGDQPQHF
TGCAGTGCTAGCGGACAGGGGGATCAGCCCCAGCATTTT
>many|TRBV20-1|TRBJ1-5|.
CSASNGRGNQPQHF
TGCAGTGCTAGTAACGGCAGGGGCAATCAGCCCCAGCATTTT
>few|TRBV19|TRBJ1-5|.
CASRTGGFNQPQHF
TGTGCCAGTAGGACGGGAGGGTTCAATCAGCCCCAGCATTTT
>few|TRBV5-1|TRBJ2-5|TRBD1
CASSATRQGAGETQYF
TGCGCCAGCAGCGCAACTAGACAGGGGGCGGGAGAGACCCAGTACTTC
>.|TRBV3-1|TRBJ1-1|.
CASSQPVRTEAFF
TGTGCCAGTAGCCAGCCGGTTCGTACTGAAGCTTTCTTT
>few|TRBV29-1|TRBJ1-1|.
CSVNTEAFF
TGCAGCGTTAACACTGAAGCTTTCTTT
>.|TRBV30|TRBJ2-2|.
CAWSVLAGVNTGGLFF
TGTGCCTGGAGTGTACTAGCAGGGGTCAACACCGGGGGGCTGTTTTTT
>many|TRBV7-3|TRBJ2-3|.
CASSSTGLPDTQYF
TGTGCCAGCAGCTCTACAGGGTTACCAGATACGCAGTATTTT
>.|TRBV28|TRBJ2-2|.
CAALGGGHTGELFF
TGTGCCGCTCTAGGCGGGGGCCACACCGGGGAGCTGTTTTTT
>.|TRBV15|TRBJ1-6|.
CATSPGLTTQFKSPLLF
TGTGCCACCAGCCCGGGCCTTACTACCCAATTTAAATCACCCCTCCTCTTT
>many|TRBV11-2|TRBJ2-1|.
CASSSFRGHNEQFF
TGTGCCAGCAGCTCGTTCCGGGGCCACAATGAGCAGTTCTTC
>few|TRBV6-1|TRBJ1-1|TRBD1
CASNRDRESEAFF
TGTGCCAGCAACCGAGACAGGGAATCTGAAGCTTTCTTT
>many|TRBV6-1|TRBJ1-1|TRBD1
CASKGQGDLNTEAFF
TGTGCCAGCAAAGGACAGGGAGATTTGAACACTGAAGCTTTCTTT
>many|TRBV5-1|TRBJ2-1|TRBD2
CASRLTSAGSYNEQFF
TGCGCCAGCAGGCTGACTAGCGCCGGTTCCTACAATGAGCAGTTCTTC
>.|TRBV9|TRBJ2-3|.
CASSPYAAGRDTQYF
TGTGCCAGCAGCCCCTACGCGGCCGGACGAGATACGCAGTATTTT
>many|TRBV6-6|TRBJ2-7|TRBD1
CASSSNPGQGVYEQYF
TGTGCCAGCAGCTCAAACCCGGGACAGGGTGTCTACGAGCAGTACTTC
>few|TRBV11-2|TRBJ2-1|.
CASSSRTTGYNEQFF
TGTGCCAGCAGTTCTAGGACTACGGGCTACAATGAGCAGTTCTTC
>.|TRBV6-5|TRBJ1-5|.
CASSSRGVEPQHF
TGTGCCAGCAGTTCACGAGGGGTAGAGCCCCAGCATTTT
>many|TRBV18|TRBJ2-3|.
CASSRGGQDTQYF
TGTGCCAGCTCACGTGGGGGGCAGGATACGCAGTATTTT
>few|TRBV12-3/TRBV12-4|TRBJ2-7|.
CASSPSDREGYEQYF
TGTGCCAGCAGTCCCTCGGACAGAGAGGGCTACGAGCAGTACTTC
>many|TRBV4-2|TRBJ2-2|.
CASSQRYQSTGELFF
TGTGCCAGCAGCCAACGATATCAAAGCACCGGGGAGCTGTTTTTT
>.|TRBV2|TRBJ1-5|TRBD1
CACSKGQASNQPQHF
TGTGCCTGCAGCAAAGGACAGGCTAGCAATCAGCCCCAGCATTTT
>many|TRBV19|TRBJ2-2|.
CASRLGQTNTGELFF
TGTGCCAGTAGGCTGGGGCAGACGAACACCGGGGAGCTGTTTTTT
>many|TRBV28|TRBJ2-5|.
CASSPSTRETQYF
TGTGCCAGCAGTCCCAGTACTCGGGAGACCCAGTACTTC
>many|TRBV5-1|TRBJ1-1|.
CASSLVGLAEAFF
TGCGCCAGCAGCTTGGTAGGGTTGGCTGAAGCTTTCTTT
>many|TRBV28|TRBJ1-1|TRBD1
CASSPTGARTEAFF
TGTGCCAGCAGTCCCACAGGGGCTCGCACTGAAGCTTTCTTT
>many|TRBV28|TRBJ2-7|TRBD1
CASRKRTGEQYF
TGTGCCAGCAGAAAACGGACAGGGGAGCAGTACTTC
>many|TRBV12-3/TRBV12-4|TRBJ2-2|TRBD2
CASSPRLAGRTGELFF
TGTGCCAGCAGTCCCAGACTAGCGGGGCGCACCGGGGAGCTGTTTTTT
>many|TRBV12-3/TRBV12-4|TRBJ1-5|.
CASSFLDQPQHF
TGTGCCAGCAGTTTCCTGGATCAGCCCCAGCATTTT
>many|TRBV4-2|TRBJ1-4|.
CASSQDKAGRGNEKLFF
TGTGCCAGCAGCCAAGACAAGGCGGGCAGGGGAAATGAAAAACTGTTTTTT
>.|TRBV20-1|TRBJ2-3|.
CSARERLGTDTQYF
TGCAGTGCTAGAGAGCGGCTAGGGACAGATACGCAGTATTTT
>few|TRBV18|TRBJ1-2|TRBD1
CASSRNRDRAKDGYTF
TGTGCCAGCTCAAGGAACCGGGACAGGGCGAAGGATGGCTACACCTTC
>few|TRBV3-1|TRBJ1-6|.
CASSQAGTAGTPLHF
TGTGCCAGCAGCCAAGCCGGGACGGCGGGGACACCCCTCCACTTT
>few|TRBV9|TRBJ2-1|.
CASSVDGAIYNEQFF
TGTGCCAGCAGCGTAGACGGGGCCATCTACAATGAGCAGTTCTTC
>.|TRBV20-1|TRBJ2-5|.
CSAELGGETQYF
TGCAGTGCCGAATTAGGGGGAGAGACCCAGTACTTC
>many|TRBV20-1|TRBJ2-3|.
CSVRGQGTDTQYF
TGCAGTGTCAGGGGTCAGGGCACAGATACGCAGTATTTT
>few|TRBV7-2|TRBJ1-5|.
CASSQRQNQPQHF
TGTGCCAGCAGCCAGCGGCAAAATCAGCCCCAGCATTTT
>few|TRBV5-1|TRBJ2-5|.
CDSSYQTKTQETQYF
TGCGACAGCAGCTACCAGACTAAAACTCAAGAGACCCAGTACTTC
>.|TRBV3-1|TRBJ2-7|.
CASSPRVRSSEQYF
TGTGCCAGCAGCCCCCGGGTCAGGAGTTCAGAGCAGTACTTC
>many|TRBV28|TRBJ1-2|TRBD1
CASSTTGYYGYTF
TGTGCCAGCAGTACGACAGGGTACTATGGCTACACCTTC
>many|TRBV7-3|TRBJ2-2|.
CASSPGRSNTGELFF
TGTGCCAGCAGCCCAGGCCGGTCGAACACCGGGGAGCTGTTTTTT
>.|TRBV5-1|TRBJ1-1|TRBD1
CASSLQSGQVNTEAFF
TGCGCCAGCAGCTTGCAATCAGGACAGGTGAACACTGAAGCTTTCTTT
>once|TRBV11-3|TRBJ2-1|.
CAGSLGSYNEQFF
TGTGCCGGCAGCTTAGGCAGCTACAATGAGCAGTTCTTC
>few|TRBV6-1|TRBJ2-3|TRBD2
CASSEGTLPGEGTQYF
TGTGCCAGCAGTGAAGGGACGCTCCCTGGGGAGGGTACGCAGTATTTT
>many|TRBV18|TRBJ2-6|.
CASSRRPGRLGLGANVLTF
TGTGCCAGCTCCCGGCGGCCGGGACGCTTAGGTCTCGGGGCCAACGTCCTGACTTTC
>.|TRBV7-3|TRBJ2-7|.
CASSFVILGYEQYF
TGTGCCAGCAGTTTCGTGATATTGGGCTACGAGCAGTACTTC
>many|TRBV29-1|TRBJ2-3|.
CSVSVGQPTDTQYF
TGCAGCGTTAGCGTCGGGCAGCCCACAGATACGCAGTATTTT
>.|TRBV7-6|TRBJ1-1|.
CASSLGFQGSTEAFF
TGTGCCAGCAGCTTAGGATTCCAGGGTAGTACTGAAGCTTTCTTT
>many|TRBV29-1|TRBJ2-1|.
CSGVGSPYNEQFF
TGCAGCGGGGTGGGTTCCCCCTACAATGAGCAGTTCTTC
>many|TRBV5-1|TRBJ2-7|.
CASRYQGIDEQYF
TGCGCCAGCAGATATCAGGGGATAGACGAGCAGTACTTC
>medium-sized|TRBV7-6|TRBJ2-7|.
CASSLGGAGDRYEQYF
TGTGCCAGCAGCCTAGGCGGGGCAGGGGATAGGTACGAGCAGTACTTC
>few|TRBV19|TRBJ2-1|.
CASGYNEQFF
TGTGCCAGTGGGTACAATGAGCAGTTCTTC
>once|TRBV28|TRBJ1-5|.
CAINRGRNQPQHF
TGTGCCATCAACCGGGGCAGAAATCAGCCCCAGCATTTT
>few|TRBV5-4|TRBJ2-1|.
CASRATSRNEQFF
TGTGCCAGCAGGGCCACTAGCCGCAATGAGCAGTTCTTC